The 25 T cell receptor beta chains reported below all come from one sample, sequenced in a study of CD8 T cells in Susac syndrome. RNA was extracted with the RNeasy kit, and a quantity of roughly 0.45 to 1 ug was reverse transcribed using random hexamers. TCRdb ran MiXCR on the immunoSEQ multiplex PCR reads and lists one entry per CDR3 protein. The profile shows some 300,000 distinct CDR3 sequences, 85% of them singletons. Sequences were obtained from CD8+ T cells from PBMCs. The receptor source for this set is a human donor with multiple sclerosis.

The V and J genes are TRBV27 and TRBJ2-3; a weak D match, TRBD2 (5 bases). V was clipped by 3 bases and J by 2 bases, with 9 bases between them. CDR1 is MNHEY, CDR2 SMNVEV, per germline (reference sequence). CDR3 length: 14 amino acids. The CDR3 bases are TGTGCCAGCAGTTTGCGGGCCCCCACAGATACGCAGTATTTT. Residues: CASSLRAPTDTQYF.

CDR3 in DNA: TGTGCCAGCAGTTTCGAGTCGACCAGGAGCAATCAGCCCCAGCATTTT. Translating gives CASSFESTRSNQPQHF. The chain carries TRBV28 and TRBJ1-5, with unresolved D. The V and J ends lost 3 bases and 1 base respectively, with 13 bases between them. This CDR3 is built from 16 residues. Germline CDR1 MDHEN, CDR2 SYDVKM.

The CDR3 sequence is CASSQEWAAPNTGELFF. The CDR3 nucleotides are TGCGCCAGCAGCCAAGAATGGGCCGCCCCGAACACCGGGGAGCTGTTTTTT. The chain couples TRBV4-3 to TRBJ2-2; D unclear. Germline V gene lookup returns CDR1 LGHNA and CDR2 YSLEER. Trimming removed 0 bases from V and 0 bases from J, with 11 bases in between. This CDR3 has 17 amino acids.

The V and J genes are TRBV27 and TRBJ1-4; 11 bases align to TRBD1. This CDR3 contains 15 residues. Germline-derived CDR1 and CDR2 are MNHEY and SMNVEV (reference sequence). With V trimmed by 3 bases and J by 8 bases, 5 bases remained unmatched. In DNA, the CDR3 is TGTGCCAGCAGTTTGGGGACAGGGGGGAGAGAAAAACTGTTTTTT. This encodes CASSLGTGGREKLFF.

The chain links TRBV27 to TRBJ2-1, with 7 bases that match TRBD2. Unmatched junction bases numbered 11, after V lost 8 bases and J lost 4 bases. The CDR3 loop spans 15 amino acids. From germline, CDR1 is MNHEY and CDR2 SMNVEV (reference sequence). The CDR3 reads CASCDGTTRYNEQFF. The CDR3 coding sequence is TGTGCCAGCTGTGACGGGACTACGCGATACAATGAGCAGTTCTTC.

CDR3 DNA: TGCAGCGTTATCCTGTCCTACGAGCAGTACTTC. It specifies CSVILSYEQYF. The J gene is TRBJ2-7, the V gene TRBV29-1; D is ambiguous. The CDR3 totals 11 residues. The germline gives CDR1 SQVTM, CDR2 ANQGSEA. The ends were cut back, 5 bases at V and 1 base at J, with 6 bases in the middle.

This chain uses TRBV29-1 with TRBJ2-2; D unclear. Trimming stripped 1 base from V and 7 bases from J, with 4 bases between. The germline V gene encodes CDR1 SQVTM and CDR2 ANQGSEA. CDR3 size: 11 residues. The CDR3 is CSVEGDGELFF. CDR3 coding DNA: TGCAGCGTTGAAGGGGACGGGGAGCTGTTTTTT.

The rearrangement links TRBV5-1 to TRBJ2-1, with D hard to call. This CDR3 is built from 14 residues. Germline V lookup: CDR1 SGHRS, CDR2 YFSETQ. Trimming took 0 bases from V and 4 from J, leaving 8 bases between them. Written as DNA, the CDR3 is TGCGCCAGCAGCTTGGATGGCGGATACAATGAGCAGTTCTTC. Translating gives CASSLDGGYNEQFF.

The chain has TRBV19 and TRBJ1-1; no clear D. There are 13 residues in the CDR3. In germline, CDR1 is LNHDA, CDR2 SQIVND (reference sequence). V was clipped by 0 bases and J by 1 base, with 3 bases between them. The CDR3: CASSIDANTEAFF. The CDR3 DNA sequence: TGTGCCAGTAGTATAGACGCGAACACTGAAGCTTTCTTT. The whole variable domain, filled in from reference TRBV19 and TRBJ1-1, reads DGGITQSPKYLFRKEGQNVTLSCEQNLNHDAMYWYRQDPGQGLRLIYYSQIVNDFQKGDIAEGYSVSREKKESFPLTVTSAQKNPTAFYLCASSIDANTEAFFGQGTRLTVV.

The sample holds one count of this clonotype. The chain links TRBV5-4 to TRBJ2-1, with D uncertain. The CDR3 spans 12 residues. Germline V gene sequence: CDR1 SGHNT, CDR2 YYREEE (reference sequence). The V and J ends lost 5 bases and 6 bases respectively, with 9 bases between them. CDR3: CASRSKPNEQFF. CDR3 nucleotide sequence: TGTGCCAGCAGATCTAAGCCCAATGAGCAGTTCTTC.

The gene calls are TRBV19 and TRBJ1-1; no definite D call. CDR3 size: 12 residues. V was pared by 6 bases and J by 0 bases, with 5 bases between. Germline V gene sequence: CDR1 LNHDA, CDR2 SQIVND (reference sequence). DNA of the CDR3: TGTGCCAGTAGCAACGTGAACACTGAAGCTTTCTTT. Translation: CASSNVNTEAFF.

CDR3 coding DNA: TGTGCCAGCAGCTTAGTGGGAGATGAGCAGTTCTTC. Protein product: CASSLVGDEQFF. The gene calls are TRBV11-2 and TRBJ2-1; maybe TRBD2 (5 bases). The CDR3 has 12 residues. V lost 1 base and J 8 bases, leaving 6 bases between the germline ends. The germline V gene has CDR1 SGHAT and CDR2 FQNNGV.

The chain employs TRBV5-1 and TRBJ2-7; 7 bases line up with TRBD2. Germline V CDR1 and CDR2: SGHRS, YFSETQ. Unmatched junction bases numbered 13, after V lost 3 bases and J lost 4 bases. The CDR3 contains 16 residues. CDR3 in amino acids: CASSSQSGGTDYEQYF. The CDR3 DNA sequence: TGCGCCAGCAGCTCCCAATCCGGGGGGACCGATTACGAGCAGTACTTC.

This clonotype was detected once. J is TRBJ1-4 and V is TRBV4-1; TRBD1 is a possible D gene (5 bases). The germline gives CDR1 MGHRA, CDR2 YSYEKL. The CDR3 sequence is 20 residues long. The germline V and J ends were trimmed by 2 bases and 0 bases, with 22 bases remaining between them. DNA of the CDR3: TGCGCCAGCAGCCAACCTAGCGACGGCAGGGAATATGCAACTAATGAAAAACTGTTTTTT. Amino acid sequence: CASSQPSDGREYATNEKLFF.

The CDR3 loop reads CASSARTGVDAEAFF. CDR3 nucleotide sequence: TGTGCCAGCAGTGCTCGGACTGGAGTCGATGCTGAAGCTTTCTTT. The chain joins TRBV12-3 or TRBV12-4 to TRBJ1-1; unclear D gene. V dropped 5 bases and J dropped 6 bases, with 19 bases sitting between them. This CDR3 contains 15 residues.

The V call is TRBV20-1, the J call TRBJ1-4, with a weak D call TRBD1 (5 bases). The CDR3 loop spans 15 amino acids. V was shortened by 3 bases and J by 8 bases, with 19 bases between the two germline ends. Germline values: CDR1 DFQATT, CDR2 SNEGSKA (reference sequence). The CDR3, as DNA: TGCAGTGCTAGGGTCCGGGACCCCGGATCGGAAAAACTGTTTTTT. As protein: CSARVRDPGSEKLFF.

This chain connects TRBV12-3 or TRBV12-4 to TRBJ1-2; D is uncertain. This CDR3 has 13 residues. The V end lost 6 bases, the J end lost 0 bases, and 8 bases lay between the germline ends. CDR3: CASSPKSNYGYTF. DNA for the CDR3: TGTGCCAGCAGCCCCAAGTCTAACTATGGCTACACCTTC.

In this sample, this clonotype turned up once. The chain carries TRBV7-2 and TRBJ1-2, with D possibly TRBD1 on 6 matching bases. The CDR3 is made up of 14 amino acids. The germline V and J ends were trimmed by 6 bases and 6 bases, with 17 bases remaining between them. Germline values: CDR1 SGHTA, CDR2 FQGNSA. CDR3 residues: CASREGVRTDGYTF. The CDR3, as DNA: TGTGCCAGCAGAGAGGGGGTGCGTACAGATGGCTACACCTTC.

The chain uses TRBV7-8 and TRBJ2-1; unclear D gene. This CDR3 is built from 17 residues. The V gene's germline CDR1 is SGHVS and CDR2 FQNEAQ. V lost 5 bases to trimming and J lost 0 bases, with 17 bases between them. The CDR3 DNA follows: TGTGCCAGCAGCCCGAGGATGCTCTTGAGCTCCTACAATGAGCAGTTCTTC. Its protein is CASSPRMLLSSYNEQFF.

The chain couples TRBV5-6 to TRBJ2-7; 10 positions agree with TRBD1. The CDR3 has 14 residues. Looked up from germline, CDR1 is SGHDT and CDR2 is YYEEEE. Trimming took 3 bases from V and 3 from J; bases not matched to a gene: 3. The CDR3 loop is CASSWDRGYYEQYF. CDR3 coding DNA: TGTGCCAGCAGCTGGGACAGGGGATACTACGAGCAGTACTTC.

The chain is built from TRBV28 and TRBJ2-3, with a tentative D call TRBD1 (6 bases). The V gene lost 8 bases and the J gene lost 2 bases, with 17 bases spanning the gap. CDR1 MDHEN and CDR2 SYDVKM come from the germline V gene. The CDR3 length is 15 residues. The CDR3 DNA sequence: TGTGCCAGCCTGAACCAGGGGTGGGTCACAGATACGCAGTATTTT. This translates into CASLNQGWVTDTQYF.

The chain carries TRBV27 and TRBJ2-7; D unresolved. Germline loops: CDR1 MNHEY, CDR2 SMNVEV (reference sequence). V dropped 8 bases and J dropped 0 bases, with 14 bases sitting between them. The CDR3 covers 14 residues. The chain's CDR3 is CASAEQIRSYEQYF. Here the CDR3 DNA reads TGTGCCAGCGCGGAACAGATTCGCTCCTACGAGCAGTACTTC.

The genes are TRBV7-9 and TRBJ2-7, with D tentatively TRBD1 or TRBD2 (5 bases each). Deletions cut 5 bases from V and 3 bases from J, with 17 bases between. The length of the CDR3 is 15 residues. CDR1 and CDR2 (germline): SEHNR, FQNEAQ (reference sequence). CDR3 loop: CASSPMGVGHYEQYF. CDR3 nucleotide sequence: TGTGCCAGCAGCCCGATGGGGGTAGGGCACTACGAGCAGTACTTC.

The chain has TRBV9 and TRBJ2-1, with D uncertain. The germline V gene encodes CDR1 SGDLS and CDR2 YYNGEE. The length of the CDR3 is 14 residues. The germline V and J ends were trimmed by 5 bases and 4 bases, with 13 bases remaining between them. CDR3 nucleotides: TGTGCCAGCAGTCCGCCACTGGGTTACAATGAGCAGTTCTTC. Its translation: CASSPPLGYNEQFF.

The genes are TRBV27 and TRBJ2-7; no clear D. Trimming removed 3 bases from V and 3 bases from J, with 15 bases in between. The CDR3 extends over 15 amino acids. CDR1 is MNHEY and CDR2 is SMNVEV in the germline V gene (reference sequence). The CDR3 nucleotides read TGTGCCAGCAGTTTTAGGCCGGGCCAGGTCTACGAGCAGTACTTC. Amino acid sequence: CASSFRPGQVYEQYF.